This TCR beta chain is drawn from a study of T cell responses to AZD1222 COVID-19 vaccine. Across the whole study: Doses given second, at about 4 or about 12 weeks, were pooled.

In germline, CDR1 is SGHKS, CDR2 YYEKEE (reference sequence). There are 14 residues in the CDR3. Trimming cost V 2 bases and J 0 bases, with 8 bases left between them. Findings and caveats of the study: Only six or seven AZD1222 recipients were seropositive at baseline. Females outnumbered males among donors, who were mostly white British; clonal diversity was possibly underestimated. Unmutated variant regions are reportedly targeted by nearly half of spike-specific TCRs.

In the case of this clone: Antigen: not known.

Sequenced by immunoSEQ multiplex PCR; TCRdb stores in-frame clones only, minus some. The profile shows around 130,000 clones, 88% of them singletons. This specimen was peripheral blood, taken on day 0 of AZD1222 vaccination. This clonotype originated in an adult in good health. The chain combines TRBV5-5 with TRBJ2-5; D is possibly TRBD2 (5 bases). CDR3 nucleotide sequence: TGTGCCAGCAGCTTCGGGATAAACCAAGAGACCCAGTACTTC. Translated: CASSFGINQETQYF.